This is a list of T cell receptor beta chains from one sample in a study of cytomegalovirus exposure and HLA in healthy donors. Repertoires were generated with immunoSEQ multiplex PCR, while TCRdb's copy carries only in-frame clones and drops some. The sample lists 150,000 to 200,000 clones; 76% were seen once. The specimen sequenced was PBMCs. These TCRs come from a young man in good health and CMV-seronegative. CDR3s include the opening cysteine and the closing phenylalanine or tryptophan. A D gene is named only where the DNA matches it firmly. The listing skips clone size in some rows; elsewhere it reads once, few, many or a size class.

v_call,j_call,clone_size,cdr3_length,d_call,cdr3_nt,cdr3_aa
TRBV29-1,TRBJ1-2,once,12,.,TGCAGCGTCCTCCGGGAGGACTATGGCTACACCTTC,CSVLREDYGYTF
TRBV27,TRBJ2-7,.,16,.,TGTGCCAGCAGTTTATCGCGCGGGGATTCCACCTACGAGCAGTACTTC,CASSLSRGDSTYEQYF
TRBV7-9,TRBJ2-5,.,13,TRBD2,TGTGCCAGCAGCAGGACTAGCCAGGAGACCCAGTACTTC,CASSRTSQETQYF
TRBV7-2,TRBJ2-2,.,17,TRBD2,TGTGCCAGCAGCTTCCTTCTAGCGGGGGGGCACACCGGGGAGCTGTTTTTT,CASSFLLAGGHTGELFF
TRBV6-6,TRBJ1-2,.,15,TRBD1,TGTGCCAGCAGTCCCAATATGTCAGGGGGCTATGGCTACACCTTC,CASSPNMSGGYGYTF
TRBV28,TRBJ1-2,.,13,.,TGTGCCAGCCGGGGGACGACCACTCGGGGCTACACCTTC,CASRGTTTRGYTF
TRBV18,TRBJ1-1,.,16,TRBD1,TGTGCCAGCTCATCGAAACAGGGGTTGGGGTCCACTGAAGCTTTCTTT,CASSSKQGLGSTEAFF
TRBV7-2,TRBJ2-5,.,13,.,TGTGCCAGCAGCCCCGGGATTCCAGAGACCCAGTACTTC,CASSPGIPETQYF
TRBV9,TRBJ2-7,once,15,TRBD1,TGTGCCAGCAGCATGACAGGGCTTAGCTCCTACGAGCAGTACTTC,CASSMTGLSSYEQYF
TRBV9,TRBJ1-1,.,15,.,TGTGCCAGCAGCGTTGAGCATCGAGCGAACGCTGAAGCTTTCTTT,CASSVEHRANAEAFF
TRBV12-5,TRBJ1-6,few,18,.,TGTGCTAGTGGTTTGGGGCCAGGGGCTAACTCCTATAATTCACCCCTCCACTTT,CASGLGPGANSYNSPLHF
TRBV18,TRBJ1-1,few,15,.,TGTGCCAGCGCCCGAGTATCAGGGGTTAACACTGAAGCTTTCTTT,CASARVSGVNTEAFF
TRBV9,TRBJ2-2,.,16,.,TGTGCCAGCAGCGTACAAGGGGGTCCGAACACCGGGGAGCTGTTTTTT,CASSVQGGPNTGELFF
TRBV28,TRBJ1-4,.,17,TRBD1,TGTGCCAGCAGTTTCAGAGACAGGGGGCGGACTAATGAAAAACTGTTTTTT,CASSFRDRGRTNEKLFF
TRBV10-3,TRBJ2-5,.,16,.,TGTGCCATCAGTGCGGACCGCTCAAAGGGGGTAGAGACCCAGTACTTC,CAISADRSKGVETQYF
TRBV11-2,TRBJ2-1,.,15,TRBD2,TGTGCCAGCAGCTTAGAAACTAGCGGGCGGTATGAGCAGTTCTTC,CASSLETSGRYEQFF
TRBV6-1,TRBJ1-1,few,13,.,TGTGCCAGCAGGACGGCGGAGAGGACTGAAGCTTTCTTT,CASRTAERTEAFF
TRBV2,TRBJ1-2,.,13,TRBD1,TGTGCCTCACGGGCAGGGGGAGGCTATGGCTACACCTTC,CASRAGGGYGYTF
TRBV19,TRBJ1-5,once,13,.,TGTGCCAGTAGTATATTGACAAGACAGCCCCAGCATTTT,CASSILTRQPQHF
TRBV7-2,TRBJ2-5,.,15,.,TGTGCCAGCAGCTTAGGATCCACAAACCAAGAGACCCAGTACTTC,CASSLGSTNQETQYF
TRBV9,TRBJ1-1,.,14,TRBD1,TGTGCCAGCAGCGCGGGACAGGGATACACTGAAGCTTTCTTT,CASSAGQGYTEAFF
TRBV9,TRBJ1-4,few,14,TRBD1,TGTGCCAGCAGCGTCGGACAGGGACGTGAAAAACTGTTTTTT,CASSVGQGREKLFF
TRBV27,TRBJ1-2,once,13,.,TGTGCCAGCAGTTTAGGTCGGGGGGATGGCTACACCTTC,CASSLGRGDGYTF
TRBV2,TRBJ2-1,.,13,.,TGTGCCAGCGGCTCTGAGTGGGGAGGGGGGCAGTTCTTC,CASGSEWGGGQFF
TRBV27,TRBJ2-5,once,14,.,TGTGCCAGCAGTTTTCAGGGGATGGGAGAGACCCAGTACTTC,CASSFQGMGETQYF
TRBV9,TRBJ1-6,.,15,.,TGTGCCAGCAGCGTAGATCCAGACTATAATTCACCCCTCCACTTT,CASSVDPDYNSPLHF
TRBV4-3,TRBJ1-3,few,15,.,TGCGCCAGCAGCCAAACAGTCCCCTCTGGAAACACCATATATTTT,CASSQTVPSGNTIYF
TRBV2,TRBJ2-7,few,15,.,TGTGCCGCGGCGGGCCTCCTAAGGGCCTCCTACGAGCAGTACTTC,CAAAGLLRASYEQYF
TRBV5-4,TRBJ1-6,.,16,.,TGTGCCAGCAGCGGCCAGGGGCCACGGGGGGATTCACCCCTCCACTTT,CASSGQGPRGDSPLHF
TRBV5-1,TRBJ1-5,.,15,TRBD1,TGCGCCAGCAGCTTGGGGGACAGGGATCCCCAGCCCCAGCATTTT,CASSLGDRDPQPQHF
TRBV6-5,TRBJ2-7,.,15,TRBD1,TGTGCCAGCAGTTACTCGCGTGACAGGGCCTACGAGCAGTACTTC,CASSYSRDRAYEQYF
TRBV9,TRBJ2-3,.,16,TRBD2,TGTGCCAGCAGCGTAGTGCCTAGCGGAACCGCAGATACGCAGTATTTT,CASSVVPSGTADTQYF
TRBV15,TRBJ1-1,.,14,.,TGTGCCACCAGCATCCCAGGCGTGAACACTGAAGCTTTCTTT,CATSIPGVNTEAFF
TRBV27,TRBJ1-4,.,14,.,TGTGCCAGCAGTTCAATTCAGGGGAATGAAAAACTGTTTTTT,CASSSIQGNEKLFF
TRBV4-2,TRBJ2-7,few,15,.,TGTGCCAGCACCCAAGAATCGGAGGGCTCCTACGAGCAGTACTTC,CASTQESEGSYEQYF
TRBV18,TRBJ1-1,.,15,TRBD1,TGTGCCAGCTCACCGATCAGGGGGTCTGGGACTGAAGCTTTCTTT,CASSPIRGSGTEAFF
TRBV28,TRBJ2-4,few,15,TRBD1,TGTGCCAGCAGCTCCCTGACAGGGCCGGTCGGCATTCAGTACTTC,CASSSLTGPVGIQYF
TRBV19,TRBJ2-1,.,16,TRBD2,TGTGCCAGTAGTATACTTGGGGGACTAGAGACCAATGAGCAGTTCTTC,CASSILGGLETNEQFF
TRBV12-1,TRBJ2-7,.,15,.,TGTGCCAAAGGAGTGGCGGGAGGTCACTCCTACGAGCAGTACTTC,CAKGVAGGHSYEQYF
TRBV18,TRBJ1-5,.,15,.,TGTGCCAGCTCACCGCCGGAGGGGCCAAATCAGCCCCAGCATTTT,CASSPPEGPNQPQHF
TRBV6-1,TRBJ1-5,.,12,.,TGTGCCAGCCAGGTAGGCAATCAGCCCCAGCATTTT,CASQVGNQPQHF
TRBV6-1,TRBJ1-1,.,13,TRBD1,TGTGCCAGCAGTGCGACAGGGAAAACTGAAGCTTTCTTT,CASSATGKTEAFF
TRBV18,TRBJ1-1,.,13,.,TGTGCCAGCTCACTGGGGCTGAACACTGAAGCTTTCTTT,CASSLGLNTEAFF
TRBV5-6,TRBJ1-2,.,13,.,TGTGCCAGCAGCTATGACATGAGCTATGGCTACACCTTC,CASSYDMSYGYTF
TRBV30,TRBJ2-7,.,12,TRBD2,TGTGCCTGGACCCTGGGGGGGAACGAGCAGTACTTC,CAWTLGGNEQYF
TRBV19,TRBJ1-5,once,14,.,TGTGCCAGTAGTTCGTCGGGGGGTCCTCAGCCCCAGCATTTT,CASSSSGGPQPQHF
TRBV5-1,TRBJ1-6,.,16,.,TGCGCCAGCAGCTTGGCATCACAGGGTGGAGGTTCACCCCTCCACTTT,CASSLASQGGGSPLHF
TRBV11-2,TRBJ1-1,.,17,.,TGTGCCAGCAGCTTACGACTGGGAGGGGAGAGACGCACTGAAGCTTTCTTT,CASSLRLGGERRTEAFF
TRBV5-1,TRBJ1-1,few,15,.,TGCGCCAGCAGCCTTGCACACAGGATGAACACTGAAGCTTTCTTT,CASSLAHRMNTEAFF